This T cell receptor (beta chain) was sequenced in a study of vaccination and CD4 T cells after COVID-19. Study details: As control conditions, cultures were given either a CEFX pool serving as positive control, an HIV-1 Nef pool, or no peptide at all.

Described treatment: roughly ten-day PBMC culture with coronavirus spike peptide pools or control peptides (ViraFEST assay). IL-2 (approximately 9 IU/ml) and peptide pools (roughly 10 ug/ml) were added to cultures of approximately 2 million PBMCs per well. The Oncomine TCR Beta short-read assay sequenced DNA from cultured CD4+ T cells. TCRdb used MiXCR to reprocess the PCR reads, holding one entry per CDR3 protein. The table includes under 4,500 distinct CDR3 sequences, about 45% detected once. A word on this clonotype: Its antigen is still unknown.

The source material was CD4+ T cells from blood, cultured in vitro. This receptor was identified in a human donor who had recovered from COVID-19.

CDR3 DNA: TGTGCCAGCAGTTACCAGTATTCAGCGCAGTACTTC. Translation gives CASSYQYSAQYF. The chain couples TRBV6-2 or TRBV6-3 to TRBJ2-7; D unresolved. Per germline, CDR1 MNHEY and CDR2 SVGEGT. This CDR3 is built from 12 residues. The V end lost 2 bases, the J end lost 9 bases, and 11 bases lay between the germline ends.